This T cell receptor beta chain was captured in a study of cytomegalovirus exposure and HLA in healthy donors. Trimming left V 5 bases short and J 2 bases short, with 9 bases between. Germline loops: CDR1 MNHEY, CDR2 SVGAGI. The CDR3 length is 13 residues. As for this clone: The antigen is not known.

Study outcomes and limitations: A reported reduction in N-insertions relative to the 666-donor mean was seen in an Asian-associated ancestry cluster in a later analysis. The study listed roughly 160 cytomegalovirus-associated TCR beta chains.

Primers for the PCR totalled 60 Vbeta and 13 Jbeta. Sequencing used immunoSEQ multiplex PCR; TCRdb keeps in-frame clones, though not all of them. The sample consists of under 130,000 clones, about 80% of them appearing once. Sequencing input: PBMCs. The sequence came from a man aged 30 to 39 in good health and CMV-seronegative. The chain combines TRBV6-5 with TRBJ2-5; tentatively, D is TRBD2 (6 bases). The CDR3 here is CASSLGLQETQYF. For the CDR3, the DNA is TGTGCCAGCAGTCTCGGACTACAAGAGACCCAGTACTTC.